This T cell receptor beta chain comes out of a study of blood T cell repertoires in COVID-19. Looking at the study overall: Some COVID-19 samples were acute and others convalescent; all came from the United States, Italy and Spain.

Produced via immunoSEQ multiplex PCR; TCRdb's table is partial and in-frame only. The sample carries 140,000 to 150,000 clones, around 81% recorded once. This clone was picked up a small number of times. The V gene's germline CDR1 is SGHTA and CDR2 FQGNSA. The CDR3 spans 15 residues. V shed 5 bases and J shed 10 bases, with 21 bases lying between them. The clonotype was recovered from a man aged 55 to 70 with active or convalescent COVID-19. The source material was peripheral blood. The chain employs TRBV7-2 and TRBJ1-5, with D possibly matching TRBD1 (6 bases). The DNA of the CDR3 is TGTGCCAGCAGCCCGAGGGGGGGCCCACAACACCCCCAGCATTTT. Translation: CASSPRGGPQHPQHF.